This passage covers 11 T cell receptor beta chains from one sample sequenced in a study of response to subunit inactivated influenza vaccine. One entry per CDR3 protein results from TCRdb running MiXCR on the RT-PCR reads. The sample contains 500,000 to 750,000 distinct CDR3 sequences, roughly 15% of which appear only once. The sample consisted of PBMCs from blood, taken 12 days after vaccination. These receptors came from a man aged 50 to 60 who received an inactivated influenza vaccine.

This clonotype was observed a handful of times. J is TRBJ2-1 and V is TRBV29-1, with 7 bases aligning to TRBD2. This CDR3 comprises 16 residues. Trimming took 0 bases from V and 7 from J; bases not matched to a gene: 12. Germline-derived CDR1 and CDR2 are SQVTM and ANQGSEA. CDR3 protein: CSVEDLGLVLSNEQFF. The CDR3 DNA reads TGCAGCGTTGAAGATCTCGGACTAGTGTTGTCTAATGAGCAGTTCTTC.

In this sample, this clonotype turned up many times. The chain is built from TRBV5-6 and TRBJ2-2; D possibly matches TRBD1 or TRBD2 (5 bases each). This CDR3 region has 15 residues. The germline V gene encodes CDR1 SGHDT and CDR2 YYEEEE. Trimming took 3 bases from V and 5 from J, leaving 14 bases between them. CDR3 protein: CASSWDPSTTGELFF. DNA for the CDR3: TGTGCCAGCAGCTGGGACCCATCTACAACCGGGGAGCTGTTTTTT. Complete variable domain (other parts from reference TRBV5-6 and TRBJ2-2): DAGVTQSPTHLIKTRGQQVTLRCSPKSGHDTVSWYQQALGQGPQFIFQYYEEEERQRGNFPDRFSGHQFPNYSSELNVNALLLGDSALYLCASSWDPSTTGELFFGEGSRLTVL.

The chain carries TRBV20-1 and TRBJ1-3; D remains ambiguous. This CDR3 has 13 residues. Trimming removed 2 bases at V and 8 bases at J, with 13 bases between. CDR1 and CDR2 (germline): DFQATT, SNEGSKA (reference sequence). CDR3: CSARLPGRDTIYF. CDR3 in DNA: TGCAGTGCTAGACTTCCCGGTCGGGACACCATATATTTT.

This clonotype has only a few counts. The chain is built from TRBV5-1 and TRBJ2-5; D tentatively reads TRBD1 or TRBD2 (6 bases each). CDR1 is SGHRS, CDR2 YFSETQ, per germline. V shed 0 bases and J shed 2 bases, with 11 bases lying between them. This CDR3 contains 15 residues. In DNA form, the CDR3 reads TGCGCCAGCAGCTTGGGCAGGGGAGGACAAGAGACCCAGTACTTC. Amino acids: CASSLGRGGQETQYF.

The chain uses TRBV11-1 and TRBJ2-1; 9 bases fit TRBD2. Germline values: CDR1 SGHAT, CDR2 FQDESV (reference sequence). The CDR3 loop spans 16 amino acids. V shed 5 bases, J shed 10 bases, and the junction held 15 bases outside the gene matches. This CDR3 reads CASSIGTSSFGEEQFF. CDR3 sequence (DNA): TGTGCCAGCAGCATAGGGACTAGCTCTTTTGGGGAGGAGCAGTTCTTC. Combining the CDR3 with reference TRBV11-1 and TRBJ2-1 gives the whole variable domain EAEVAQSPRYKITEKSQAVAFWCDPISGHATLYWYRQILGQGPELLVQFQDESVVDDSQLPKDRFSAERLKGVDSTLKIQPAELGDSAMYLCASSIGTSSFGEEQFFGPGTRLTVL.

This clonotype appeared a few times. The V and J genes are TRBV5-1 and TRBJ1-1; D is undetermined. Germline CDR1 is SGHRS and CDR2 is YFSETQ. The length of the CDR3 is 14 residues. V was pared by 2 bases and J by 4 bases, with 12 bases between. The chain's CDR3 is CASSFLAEGTEAFF. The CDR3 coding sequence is TGCGCCAGCAGCTTTCTAGCGGAGGGCACTGAAGCTTTCTTT.

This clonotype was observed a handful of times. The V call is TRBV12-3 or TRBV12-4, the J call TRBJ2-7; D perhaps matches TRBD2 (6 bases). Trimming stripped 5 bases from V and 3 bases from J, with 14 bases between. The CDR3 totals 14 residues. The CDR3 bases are TGTGCCAGCAGTCGCACCGGGGACTTCTACGAGCAGTACTTC. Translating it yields CASSRTGDFYEQYF.

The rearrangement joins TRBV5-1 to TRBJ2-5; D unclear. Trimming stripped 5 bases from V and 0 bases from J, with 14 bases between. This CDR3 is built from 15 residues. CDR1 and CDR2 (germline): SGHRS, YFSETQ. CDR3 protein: CASRRLYDNQETQYF. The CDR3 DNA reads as TGCGCCAGCAGGCGTCTTTACGACAACCAAGAGACCCAGTACTTC.

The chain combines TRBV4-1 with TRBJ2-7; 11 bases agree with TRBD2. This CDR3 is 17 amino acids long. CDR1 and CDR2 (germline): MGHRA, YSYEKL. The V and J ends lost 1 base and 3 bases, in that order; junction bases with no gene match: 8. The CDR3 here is CASSQVMGLAVNYEQYF. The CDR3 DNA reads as TGCGCCAGCAGCCAAGTAATGGGACTAGCGGTTAACTACGAGCAGTACTTC.

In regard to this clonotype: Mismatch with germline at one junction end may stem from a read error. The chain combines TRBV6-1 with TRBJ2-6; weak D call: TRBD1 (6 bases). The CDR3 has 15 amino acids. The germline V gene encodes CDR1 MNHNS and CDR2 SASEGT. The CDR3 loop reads CASGEQGMGANVLTF. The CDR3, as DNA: TGTGCCAGCGGTGAACAGGGTATGGGGGCCAACGTCCTGACTTTC.

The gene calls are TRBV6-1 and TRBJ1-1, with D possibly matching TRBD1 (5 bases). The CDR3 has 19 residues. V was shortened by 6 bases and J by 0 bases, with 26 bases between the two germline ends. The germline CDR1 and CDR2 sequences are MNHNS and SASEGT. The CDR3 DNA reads TGTGCCAGCAGATCAGAGCTCGGGGGGAGTTTACCGATGAACACTGAAGCTTTCTTT. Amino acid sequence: CASRSELGGSLPMNTEAFF.